The next 3 T cell receptor beta chains were all read from a single sample in a study of T cells in Graves' hyperthyroidism and ophthalmopathy. RNA transcripts served as the template for amplifying TCR beta CDR3 regions. The HTBI primer set served for first-round RT-PCR of the TCR CDR3. TCRdb re-derived calls from the multiplex PCR reads in MiXCR, one entry per CDR3 protein. The sample has about 480,000 distinct CDR3 sequences; approximately 25% are singletons. Input material: blood. Receptors were obtained from a woman in her twenties or thirties with Graves' ophthalmopathy.

This clonotype was seen a handful of times. The chain links TRBV12-3 or TRBV12-4 to TRBJ1-1, with a weak D call TRBD1 (5 bases). The CDR3 totals 13 residues. The V and J ends lost 6 bases and 5 bases respectively, with 13 bases between them. CDR3 coding DNA: TGTGCCAGCAGCCAGGGTGTTTGGACTGAAGCTTTCTTT. Protein: CASSQGVWTEAFF.

This chain joins TRBV10-3 and TRBJ2-2; no definite D call. This CDR3 region has 15 residues. Germline V gene sequence: CDR1 ENHRY, CDR2 SYGVKD. Trimming took 3 bases from V and 1 from J, leaving 9 bases between them. CDR3 in amino acids: CAISDLPENTGELFF. The CDR3 DNA is TGTGCCATCAGTGATCTCCCGGAGAACACCGGGGAGCTGTTTTTT.

This clonotype was recorded many times. The CDR3 coding sequence is TGTGCCAGCAGCTTGGAACAGGGGAACACTGAAGCTTTCTTT. Translating it yields CASSLEQGNTEAFF. The chain combines TRBV13 with TRBJ1-1; tentatively, D is TRBD1 (6 bases). CDR1 and CDR2 (germline): PRHDT, FYEKMQ (reference sequence). Trimming pared 3 bases from V and 1 base from J, leaving 9 bases between. This CDR3 contains 14 residues.